The clone carrying this T cell receptor (beta chain) was picked up many times. Antigen: not known. The data derive from a study of T cell repertoires in cytomegalovirus infection. About the research overall: From public TCR beta signatures came an indication of both CMV infection and matching HLA type. General study results and limits: CMV carriers having the relevant HLA were flagged by cumulative public TCR beta family frequency. Ex vivo responses were dominated by HLA-C-restricted CMV-specific TCR beta clonotypes.

TCRdb reprocessed the reads via MiXCR and lists one record per CDR3 protein. Among over 85,000 distinct CDR3 sequences listed, 16% were seen once. Looked up from germline, CDR1 is SGHTA and CDR2 is FQGNSA. CDR3 size: 13 residues. V dropped 5 bases and J dropped 0 bases, with 7 bases sitting between them. This TCR was sampled from a human donor in good health (CMV status not recorded). Some clones in this sample may be carry-over from other donors' samples. The rearrangement uses TRBV7-2 and TRBJ1-1; D is unclear. The source material was PBMCs. CDR3 nucleotide sequence: TGTGCCAGCAGCCCGTCAATGAACACTGAAGCTTTCTTT. Translation gives CASSPSMNTEAFF. The whole variable domain, filled in from reference TRBV7-2 and TRBJ1-1, reads GAGVSQSPSNKVTEKGKDVELRCDPISGHTALYWYRQSLGQGLEFLIYFQGNSAPDKSGLPSDRFSAERTGGSVSTLTIQRTQQEDSAVYLCASSPSMNTEAFFGQGTRLTVV.